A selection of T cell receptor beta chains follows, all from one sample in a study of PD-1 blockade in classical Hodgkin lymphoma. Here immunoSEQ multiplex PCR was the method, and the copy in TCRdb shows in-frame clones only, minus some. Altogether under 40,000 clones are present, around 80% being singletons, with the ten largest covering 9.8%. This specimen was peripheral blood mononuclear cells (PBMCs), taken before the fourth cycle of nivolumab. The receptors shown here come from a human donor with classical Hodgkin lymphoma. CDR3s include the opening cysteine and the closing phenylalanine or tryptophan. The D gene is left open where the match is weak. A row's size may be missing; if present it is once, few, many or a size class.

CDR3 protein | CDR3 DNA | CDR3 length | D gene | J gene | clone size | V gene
CASSQVQRGDNEQFF | TGCGCCAGCAGCCAAGTCCAGCGGGGGGACAATGAGCAGTTCTTC | 15 | TRBD2 | TRBJ2-1 | NA | TRBV4-3
CASSPGHQNTGELFF | TGTGCCAGCTCACCAGGGCACCAGAACACCGGGGAGCTGTTTTTT | 15 | NA | TRBJ2-2 | NA | TRBV18
CASSPDLTGLETQYF | TGCGCCAGCAGCCCTGACCTCACGGGACTAGAGACCCAGTACTTC | 15 | NA | TRBJ2-5 | NA | TRBV5-1
CASGLVGGGAPDTQYF | TGTGCTAGTGGTTTGGTGGGCGGGGGGGCCCCAGATACGCAGTATTTT | 16 | TRBD2 | TRBJ2-3 | NA | TRBV12-5
CAWNRALTYEQYF | TGTGCCTGGAACCGGGCCCTAACCTACGAGCAGTACTTC | 13 | NA | TRBJ2-7 | NA | TRBV30
CASSTRLGRHEQYF | TGTGCCAGTAGTACCCGGCTAGGACGGCACGAGCAGTACTTC | 14 | NA | TRBJ2-7 | NA | TRBV19
CASSEGRRAVYYGYTF | TGTGCCAGCAGCGAAGGGCGGAGGGCCGTCTACTATGGCTACACCTTC | 16 | NA | TRBJ1-2 | once | TRBV5-5
CASRLEGSFNNEQFF | TGTGCAAGTCGCTTAGAAGGTAGTTTTAACAATGAGCAGTTCTTC | 15 | NA | TRBJ2-1 | NA | TRBV12-2
CASSLTAAYGNTIYF | TGTGCCAGCAGCTTGACAGCCGCTTACGGAAACACCATATATTTT | 15 | NA | TRBJ1-3 | NA | TRBV5-5
CASSPQGFNYGYTF | TGTGCCAGCAGTCCACAGGGTTTCAACTATGGCTACACCTTC | 14 | NA | TRBJ1-2 | NA | TRBV2
CASSLRWTSGGSDTGELFF | TGTGCCAGCTCTCTACGATGGACTAGCGGGGGGTCGGACACCGGGGAGCTGTTTTTT | 19 | TRBD2 | TRBJ2-2 | NA | TRBV18
CASSLSQERNTIYF | TGTGCCAGCAGTTTAAGTCAGGAAAGAAACACCATATATTTT | 14 | NA | TRBJ1-3 | NA | TRBV28
CASSREDGARTGELFF | TGCGCCAGCAGCCGAGAGGACGGAGCGAGGACCGGGGAGCTGTTTTTT | 16 | NA | TRBJ2-2 | NA | TRBV4-1
CASSLEEGSPLHF | TGTGCCAGCAGCCTAGAGGAGGGTTCACCCCTCCACTTT | 13 | NA | TRBJ1-6 | few | TRBV7-9
CASSQPDRTDTQYF | TGTGCCAGCAGCCAACCTGATCGCACAGATACGCAGTATTTT | 14 | NA | TRBJ2-3 | NA | TRBV4-2